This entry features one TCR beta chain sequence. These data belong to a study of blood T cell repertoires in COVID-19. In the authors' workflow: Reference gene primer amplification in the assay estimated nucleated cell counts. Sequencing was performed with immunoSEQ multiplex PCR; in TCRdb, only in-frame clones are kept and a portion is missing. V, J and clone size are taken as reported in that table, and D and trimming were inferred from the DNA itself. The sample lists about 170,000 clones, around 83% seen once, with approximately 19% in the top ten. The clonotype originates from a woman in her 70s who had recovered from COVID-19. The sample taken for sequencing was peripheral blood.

CDR3 coding DNA: TGTGCCAGCAGCTCCCCGGGACAGGGGCCTTATAGCAATCAGCCCCAGCATTTT. The encoded protein is CASSSPGQGPYSNQPQHF. The chain uses TRBV5-5 and TRBJ1-5; TRBD1 matches at 10 bases. Germline values: CDR1 SGHKS, CDR2 YYEKEE (reference sequence). The CDR3 has 18 residues. After removal of 3 bases from V and 0 bases from J, the junction contained 9 bases not matched to a gene.